The subject of this entry is one T cell receptor (beta chain). This sample is part of a study of blood T cell repertoires in COVID-19. In the study overall: T cells, B-cell-depleted T cells, or PBMCs supplied cDNA or gDNA.

In the authors' workflow: Amplification from reference gene primers served as the basis for estimated nucleated cell counts. Some clones are missing from TCRdb's copy, which holds only in-frame ones; the method was immunoSEQ multiplex PCR. D and trimming were read from the DNA, whereas the V and J calls and clone size are those reported in that table. The sample lists about 67,000 clones, over 80% seen once, with more than 4.5% in the top ten. The sequenced sample consisted of peripheral blood. The receptor comes from a man aged 50 or older with active COVID-19.

The CDR3 sequence is CASSFQGAGGYTF. The DNA of the CDR3 is TGTGCCAGCAGTTTTCAGGGGGCTGGCGGCTACACCTTC. The chain is built from TRBV28 and TRBJ1-2; TRBD1 aligns across 8 bases. Germline V gene lookup returns CDR1 MDHEN and CDR2 SYDVKM. CDR3 size: 13 residues. After removal of 3 bases from V and 8 bases from J, the junction contained 5 bases not matched to a gene.